The source of this TCR beta chain is a study of T cell responses to AZD1222 COVID-19 vaccine. CDR1 is MDHEN, CDR2 SYDVKM, per germline. Trimming stripped 3 bases from V and 4 bases from J, with 18 bases between. The CDR3 runs to 16 residues. Study-wide findings and caveats: Females outnumbered males among donors, who were mostly white British; clonal diversity was possibly underestimated. Spike-specific TCR repertoires showed rising breadth and depth after two AZD1222 doses. Vaccine-related CD4 TCRs covered spike, predominating at 160-218 and 743-854.

Repertoires were generated with immunoSEQ multiplex PCR, while TCRdb's copy carries only in-frame clones and drops some. The data show about 89,000 clones, about 82% seen once. Comments on this clone: Its matching antigen is unknown.

The sample here was peripheral blood, taken 28 days after the second AZD1222 dose. The chain couples TRBV28 to TRBJ2-5; no clear D. The receptor comes from an adult who received the AZD1222 COVID-19 vaccine. The CDR3 protein is CASSFFSGSSGETQYF. CDR3 coding DNA: TGTGCCAGCAGTTTTTTCTCCGGGTCTTCGGGAGAGACCCAGTACTTC. Together with reference TRBV28 and TRBJ2-5, the CDR3 gives the full variable domain: DVKVTQSSRYLVKRTGEKVFLECVQDMDHENMFWYRQDPGLGLRLIYFSYDVKMKEKGDIPEGYSVSREKKERFSLILESASTNQTSMYLCASSFFSGSSGETQYFGPGTRLLVL.